Below, one T cell receptor beta chain is given with its context. Its antigen is currently unknown. Adults of Caucasian background living in Nashville, Tennessee made up all donors. The data stem from a study of shared clonotypes between healthy human individuals. Overall study results and limits: Shared clonotypes across all four donors exceeded non-shared ones in generation probability. With four donors compared, around 5.4% of naive CD4 clonotypes were shared.

V lost 3 bases to trimming and J lost 6 bases, with 20 bases between them. CDR3 length: 16 residues. Per the germline V gene, CDR1 is SGHNT and CDR2 is YYREEE (reference sequence). Assay: immunoSEQ multiplex PCR; the TCRdb copy retains only in-frame clones and omits some. The sample shows about 1.5 million clones, around 97% of them seen only once. The sequencing input was naive CD4+ T cells sorted from blood. Subset: CD45RA+ positively selected. This clonotype was sampled from a man under 40 in good health. The genes are TRBV5-4 and TRBJ2-3, with D tentatively TRBD2 (6 bases). The CDR3 region is CASSSVRDRPTDTQYF. DNA of the CDR3: TGTGCCAGCAGCTCCGTGCGGGACCGCCCCACGGATACGCAGTATTTT.